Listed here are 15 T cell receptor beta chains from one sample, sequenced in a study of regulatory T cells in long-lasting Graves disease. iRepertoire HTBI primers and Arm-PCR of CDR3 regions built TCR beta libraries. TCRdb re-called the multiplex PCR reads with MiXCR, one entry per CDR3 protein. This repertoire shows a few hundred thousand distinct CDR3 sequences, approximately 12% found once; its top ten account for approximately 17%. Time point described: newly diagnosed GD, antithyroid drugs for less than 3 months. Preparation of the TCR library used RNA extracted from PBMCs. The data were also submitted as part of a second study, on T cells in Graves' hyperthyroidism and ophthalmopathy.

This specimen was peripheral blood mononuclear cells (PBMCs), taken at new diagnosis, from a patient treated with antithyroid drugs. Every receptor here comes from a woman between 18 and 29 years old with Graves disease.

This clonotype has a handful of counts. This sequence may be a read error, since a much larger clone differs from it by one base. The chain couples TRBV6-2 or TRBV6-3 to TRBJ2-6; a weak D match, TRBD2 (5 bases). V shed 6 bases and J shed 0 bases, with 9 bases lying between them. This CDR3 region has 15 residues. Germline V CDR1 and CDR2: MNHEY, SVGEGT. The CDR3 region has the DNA TGTGCCAGCAGACCCGGGGACTCTGGGGCCAACGTCCTGACTTTC. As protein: CASRPGDSGANVLTF.

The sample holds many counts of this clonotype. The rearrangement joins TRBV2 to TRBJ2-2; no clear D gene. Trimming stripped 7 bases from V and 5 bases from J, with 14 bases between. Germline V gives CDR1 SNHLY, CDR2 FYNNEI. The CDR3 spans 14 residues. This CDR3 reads CASTTVWDTGELFF. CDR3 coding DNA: TGTGCCAGCACAACCGTTTGGGATACCGGGGAGCTGTTTTTT.

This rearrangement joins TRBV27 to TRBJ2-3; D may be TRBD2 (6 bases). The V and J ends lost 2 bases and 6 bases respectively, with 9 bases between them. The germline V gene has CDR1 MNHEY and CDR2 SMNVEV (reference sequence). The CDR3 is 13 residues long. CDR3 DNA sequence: TGTGCCAGCAGTTTAGTGGAGGGGGATACGCAGTATTTT. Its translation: CASSLVEGDTQYF.

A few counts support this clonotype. This CDR3 reads CAVSSGTGNTEAFF. DNA of the CDR3: TGTGCCGTCTCATCAGGGACAGGGAACACTGAAGCTTTCTTT. The chain carries TRBV7-9 and TRBJ1-1; 8 bases are a match to TRBD1. With V trimmed by 11 bases and J by 1 base, 9 bases remained unmatched. Germline CDR1 SEHNR, CDR2 FQNEAQ (reference sequence). The CDR3 is made up of 14 amino acids.

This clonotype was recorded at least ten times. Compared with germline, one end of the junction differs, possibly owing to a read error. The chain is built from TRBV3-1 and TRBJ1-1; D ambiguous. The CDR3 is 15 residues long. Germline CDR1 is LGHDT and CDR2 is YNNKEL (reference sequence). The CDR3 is CASSHSGPADTGAFF. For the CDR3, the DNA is TGTGCCAGCAGCCACAGCGGGCCAGCAGACACTGGAGCTTTCTTT.

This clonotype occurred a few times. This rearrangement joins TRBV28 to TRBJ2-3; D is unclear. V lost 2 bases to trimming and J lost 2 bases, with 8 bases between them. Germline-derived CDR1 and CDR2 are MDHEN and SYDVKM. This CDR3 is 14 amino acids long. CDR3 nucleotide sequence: TGTGCCAGCAGTTTACTAGACTCCACAGATACGCAGTATTTT. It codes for CASSLLDSTDTQYF.

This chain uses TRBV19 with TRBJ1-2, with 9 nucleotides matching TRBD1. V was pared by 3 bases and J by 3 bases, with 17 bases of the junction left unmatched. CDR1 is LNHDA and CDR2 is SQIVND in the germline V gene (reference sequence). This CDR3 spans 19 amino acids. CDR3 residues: CASSIPFPGQGASYYGYTF. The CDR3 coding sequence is TGTGCCAGTAGTATTCCATTCCCGGGACAGGGCGCATCGTACTATGGCTACACCTTC.

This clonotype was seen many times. DNA for the CDR3: TGCAGTGCTACCGGGACTAGCGGGGAAACAGATACGCAGTATTTT. Translating it yields CSATGTSGETDTQYF. The chain employs TRBV20-1 and TRBJ2-3; 13 nucleotides agree with TRBD2. The CDR3 is made up of 15 amino acids. Per the germline V gene, CDR1 is DFQATT and CDR2 is SNEGSKA (reference sequence). With 4 bases clipped from V and 3 bases from J, the junction kept 4 bases outside the gene matches.

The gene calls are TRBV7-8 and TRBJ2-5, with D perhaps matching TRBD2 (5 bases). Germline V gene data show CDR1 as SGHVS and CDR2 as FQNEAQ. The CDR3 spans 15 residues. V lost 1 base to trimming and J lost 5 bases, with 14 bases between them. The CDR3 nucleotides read TGTGCCAGCAGCTTAGTCGGATGGGAGCGGGAGACCCAGTACTTC. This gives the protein CASSLVGWERETQYF. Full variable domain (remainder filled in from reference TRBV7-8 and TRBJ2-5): GAGVSQSPRYKVAKRGQDVALRCDPISGHVSLFWYQQALGQGPEFLTYFQNEAQLDKSGLPSDRFFAERPEGSVSTLKIQRTQQEDSAVYLCASSLVGWERETQYFGPGTRLLVL.

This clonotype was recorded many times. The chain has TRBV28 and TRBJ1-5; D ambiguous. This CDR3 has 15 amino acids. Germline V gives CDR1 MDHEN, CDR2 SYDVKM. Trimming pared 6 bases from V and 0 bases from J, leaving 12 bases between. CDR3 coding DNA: TGTGCCAGCAGAAAGGCTGCATATAGCAATCAGCCCCAGCATTTT. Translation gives CASRKAAYSNQPQHF.

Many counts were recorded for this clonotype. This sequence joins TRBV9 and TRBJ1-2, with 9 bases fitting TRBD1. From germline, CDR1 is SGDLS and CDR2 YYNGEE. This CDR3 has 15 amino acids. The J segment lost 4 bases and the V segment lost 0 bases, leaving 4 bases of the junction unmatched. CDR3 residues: CASSVEGQGVYGYTF. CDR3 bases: TGTGCCAGCAGCGTAGAGGGACAGGGCGTCTATGGCTACACCTTC. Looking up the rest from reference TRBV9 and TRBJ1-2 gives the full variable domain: DSGVTQTPKHLITATGQRVTLRCSPRSGDLSVYWYQQSLDQGLQFLIQYYNGEERAKGNILERFSAQQFPDLHSELNLSSLELGDSALYFCASSVEGQGVYGYTFGSGTRLTVV.

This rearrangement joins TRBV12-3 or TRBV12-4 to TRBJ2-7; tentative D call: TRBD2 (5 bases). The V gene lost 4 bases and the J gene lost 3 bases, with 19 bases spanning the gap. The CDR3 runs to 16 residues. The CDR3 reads CASSSETGGALYEQYF. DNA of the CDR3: TGTGCCAGCAGTTCAGAGACTGGAGGTGCCCTCTACGAGCAGTACTTC.

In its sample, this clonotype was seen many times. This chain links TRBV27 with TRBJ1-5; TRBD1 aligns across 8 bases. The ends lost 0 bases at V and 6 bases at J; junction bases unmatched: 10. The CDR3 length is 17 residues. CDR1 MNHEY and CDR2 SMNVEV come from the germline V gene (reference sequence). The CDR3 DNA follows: TGTGCCAGCAGTTTATCTCCTCAGGGGGCGATGGGTCAGCCCCAGCATTTT. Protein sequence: CASSLSPQGAMGQPQHF.

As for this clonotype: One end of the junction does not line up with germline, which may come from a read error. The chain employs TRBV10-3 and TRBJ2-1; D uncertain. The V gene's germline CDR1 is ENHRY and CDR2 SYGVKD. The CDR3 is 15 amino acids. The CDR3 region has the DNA TGTGCCAGCAGTTACTCGAACAATTTGAGAGATGAGCAGTTCTTC. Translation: CASSYSNNLRDEQFF.

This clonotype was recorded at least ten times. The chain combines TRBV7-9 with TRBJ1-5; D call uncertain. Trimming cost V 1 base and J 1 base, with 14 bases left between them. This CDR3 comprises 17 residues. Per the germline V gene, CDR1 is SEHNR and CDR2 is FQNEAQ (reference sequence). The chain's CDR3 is CASSLGGHSGSNQPQHF. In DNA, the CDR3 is TGTGCCAGCAGCTTAGGAGGGCACTCTGGGAGCAATCAGCCCCAGCATTTT.